The clone carrying this TCR beta chain was counted a few times. Germline CDR1 is DFQATT and CDR2 is SNEGSKA (reference sequence). The V segment lost 0 bases and the J segment 4 bases; nucleotides outside the gene matches: 6. This CDR3 has 15 amino acids. Construction of the TCRbeta library involved unique molecular identifiers. TCRdb reanalysed the PCR reads using MiXCR and keeps one entry per CDR3 protein. In the table there are roughly 400,000 distinct CDR3 sequences, roughly 22% of which are singletons. These data originate in a study of T-cell reconstitution after alpha-beta-depleted transplantation in children.

The sample consisted of PBMCs from the stem cell graft donor, taken from the stem cell graft. The source of this sequence is a human donor who donated a stem cell graft to a child with acute myeloid leukemia. The chain carries TRBV20-1 and TRBJ1-5, with 7 positions matching TRBD1. CDR3 residues: CSARDLRDSNQPQHF. CDR3 coding DNA: TGCAGTGCTAGAGATCTCCGGGACAGTAATCAGCCCCAGCATTTT.